These 27 T cell receptor beta chains were sequenced from one sample in a study of quantifying T cell responses using KT2 cells. The overall study: RNA was reverse transcribed with TCR alpha and beta constant-region primers.

A single-stranded UMI oligo with SP2 sequence was ligated to cDNA 3' ends. An equimolar mix of RC1.1 and RC1.2 primed the beta chain across TRBC1 and TRBC2. Via MiXCR, TCRdb re-called the UMI-ligation and nested PCR reads, giving one row per CDR3 protein. The repertoire holds 25,000 to 35,000 distinct CDR3 sequences, over 9% seen once, with roughly 10% in the top ten. Sample: PBMCs spiked with cells of the T cell clone KT2. Source of these receptors: a human donor.

This clonotype was seen more than once but under ten times. This sequence joins TRBV29-1 and TRBJ1-5; D gene ambiguous. The CDR3 contains 13 residues. CDR1 SQVTM and CDR2 ANQGSEA come from the germline V gene. Deletions cut 6 bases from V and 1 base from J, with 10 bases between. This CDR3 is CSVAGASNQPQHF. In DNA, the CDR3 is TGCAGCGTCGCAGGTGCGAGCAATCAGCCCCAGCATTTT.

In this sample, this clonotype turned up many times. This sequence joins TRBV2 and TRBJ2-1; D is ambiguous. The germline CDR1 and CDR2 sequences are SNHLY and FYNNEI. V lost 3 bases and J lost 5, with 5 bases in between. The CDR3 is made up of 12 amino acids. The CDR3 DNA reads TGTGCCAGCAGTGAGGCGGACAATGAGCAGTTCTTC. Protein product: CASSEADNEQFF.

The chain links TRBV6-6 to TRBJ2-6; either TRBD1 or TRBD2 may supply D (6 bases each). V lost 2 bases, J lost 2 bases, and 7 bases lay in between. This CDR3 is built from 15 residues. Looked up from germline, CDR1 is MNHNY and CDR2 is SVGAGI (reference sequence). Here the CDR3 DNA reads TGTGCCAGCAGTTACCGGGGGCCTGGGGCCAACGTCCTGACTTTC. The encoded protein is CASSYRGPGANVLTF.

This clonotype was detected many times. This rearrangement joins TRBV28 to TRBJ2-7; tentative D call: TRBD1 (5 bases). The CDR3 extends over 18 amino acids. The germline V gene encodes CDR1 MDHEN and CDR2 SYDVKM. Trimming stripped 2 bases from V and 0 bases from J, with 20 bases between. The CDR3 region has the DNA TGTGCCAGCAGTTTAAGTAGGTGGGGCAGGGTAATCTCCTACGAGCAGTACTTC. This gives the protein CASSLSRWGRVISYEQYF. Full variable domain (rest looked up from reference TRBV28 and TRBJ2-7): DVKVTQSSRYLVKRTGEKVFLECVQDMDHENMFWYRQDPGLGLRLIYFSYDVKMKEKGDIPEGYSVSREKKERFSLILESASTNQTSMYLCASSLSRWGRVISYEQYFGPGTRLTVT.

This clonotype was seen at least ten times. The CDR3 DNA sequence: TGTGCCAGCACCTCAGCGGGAGGGCCGGTAGATACGCAGTATTTT. Translated, it gives CASTSAGGPVDTQYF. The V and J genes are TRBV7-9 and TRBJ2-3; the match to TRBD2 covers 10 bases. CDR1 and CDR2 from the germline V gene are SEHNR and FQNEAQ (reference sequence). The V and J ends lost 7 bases and 5 bases, in that order; junction bases with no gene match: 9. The CDR3 is 15 residues long.

The sample holds a few counts of this clonotype. The genes are TRBV29-1 and TRBJ1-2; tentative D call: TRBD1 (5 bases). The CDR3 consists of 13 residues. V was cut by 0 bases and J by 7 bases, with 12 bases left in between. Per the germline V gene, CDR1 is SQVTM and CDR2 is ANQGSEA. CDR3 bases: TGCAGCGTTGAAGATCTTGCTAGGGGTGGCTACACCTTC. This gives the protein CSVEDLARGGYTF.

CDR3 sequence reads: CSASRTSGDTDTQYF. CDR3 nucleotide sequence: TGCAGTGCTAGTCGGACTAGCGGGGACACAGATACGCAGTATTTT. The V call is TRBV20-1, the J call TRBJ2-3, with TRBD2 matching 12 bases. Trimming took 3 bases from V and 2 from J; bases not matched to a gene: 3. CDR3 length: 15 amino acids. CDR1 and CDR2 (germline): DFQATT, SNEGSKA (reference sequence).

Note on this clonotype: A much larger clone lies a single base off, so this may be a read error. This chain uses TRBV11-3 with TRBJ2-3; D not resolved. Germline V gene sequence: CDR1 SGHNT, CDR2 YENEEA. CDR3 length: 13 residues. Between the trimmed V and J ends, which lost 3 bases and 4 bases, there was a span of 8 bases. The CDR3 DNA reads as TGTGCCAGCAGCTTTCATAGGGCAGATACGCAGTATTTT. Encoded protein: CASSFHRADTQYF.

Ten or more counts support this clonotype. The chain uses TRBV6-5 and TRBJ1-1; TRBD1 might be the D (6 bases). Germline V gives CDR1 MNHEY, CDR2 SVGAGI. There are 15 residues in the CDR3. Trimming cost V 0 bases and J 0 bases, with 8 bases left between them. DNA for the CDR3: TGTGCCAGCAGTTACTCGTGGACAGTGAACACTGAAGCTTTCTTT. Translated, it gives CASSYSWTVNTEAFF.

V usage is TRBV6-6 and J usage is TRBJ1-1; 7 nucleotides match TRBD1. J gave up 2 bases and V 0 bases, and 12 bases lay outside the gene matches. This CDR3 region has 18 residues. CDR1 is MNHNY and CDR2 is SVGAGI in the germline V gene (reference sequence). The CDR3 nucleotides read TGTGCCAGCAGTTACTCCCGACCTTCACAGGGGATAAACACTGAAGCTTTCTTT. This codes for CASSYSRPSQGINTEAFF.

V gene TRBV20-1 combines with J gene TRBJ2-1, with 9 bases lining up with TRBD2. This CDR3 region has 13 residues. Trimming at V came to 3 bases and at J to 10 bases, leaving 7 bases not matched to a gene. The germline V gene encodes CDR1 DFQATT and CDR2 SNEGSKA (reference sequence). Here the CDR3 reads CSASQAGGGEQFF. DNA of the CDR3: TGCAGTGCTAGCCAAGCGGGGGGTGGCGAGCAGTTCTTC.

This clonotype was observed at least ten times. The V call is TRBV19, the J call TRBJ2-1; 10 bases are a match to TRBD2. Germline V CDR1 and CDR2: LNHDA, SQIVND (reference sequence). This CDR3 has 15 amino acids. The J segment lost 0 bases and the V segment lost 5 bases, leaving 1 base of the junction unmatched. As DNA, the CDR3 is TGTGCCAGTAGTTCTAGCGGGAGCTCCTACAATGAGCAGTTCTTC. As protein: CASSSSGSSYNEQFF.

This clonotype appeared a single time. The rearrangement links TRBV6-2 or TRBV6-3 to TRBJ2-1; 7 positions match TRBD2. CDR3 size: 14 residues. Germline V CDR1 and CDR2: MNHEY, SVGEGT. Unmatched junction bases numbered 12, after V lost 8 bases and J lost 8 bases. The CDR3, as DNA: TGTGCCAGCGGGAGGGGCGGGGCCGGGGATGAGCAGTTCTTC. It codes for CASGRGGAGDEQFF.

The V gene is TRBV2, the J gene TRBJ2-1, with TRBD2 as a possible D gene (5 bases). With 6 bases removed from V and 6 bases from J, the gap between germline ends came to 9 bases. The CDR3 runs 12 residues. Germline lookup yields CDR1 SNHLY and CDR2 FYNNEI. CDR3 loop: CASSGSGNEQFF. For the CDR3, the DNA is TGTGCCAGCAGCGGCAGCGGCAATGAGCAGTTCTTC. Filled out from reference TRBV2 and TRBJ2-1, the complete variable domain reads EPEVTQTPSHQVTQMGQEVILRCVPISNHLYFYWYRQILGQKVEFLVSFYNNEISEKSEIFDDQFSVERPDGSNFTLKIRSTKLEDSAMYFCASSGSGNEQFFGPGTRLTVL.

This rearrangement joins TRBV29-1 to TRBJ2-4; 9 nucleotides match TRBD1. After removal of 2 bases from V and 2 bases from J, the junction contained 4 bases not matched to a gene. The germline CDR1 and CDR2 sequences are SQVTM and ANQGSEA. The CDR3 runs 15 residues. The CDR3 nucleotides read TGCAGCGTTGAAAAACAGGGGGCCACCAAAAACATTCAGTACTTC. Protein product: CSVEKQGATKNIQYF.

The chain links TRBV6-5 to TRBJ1-5, with D tentatively TRBD1 (5 bases). With 6 bases removed from V and 7 bases from J, the gap between germline ends came to 10 bases. Germline CDR1 MNHEY, CDR2 SVGAGI. The CDR3 is made up of 12 amino acids. CDR3: CASSSGGQPQHF. In nucleotides, the CDR3 is TGTGCCAGCAGCTCCGGGGGACAGCCCCAGCATTTT.

This clonotype has at least ten counts. CDR3 amino acids: CAIRGGPLNTEAFF. The DNA for the CDR3 is TGTGCCATCAGGGGAGGACCGCTGAACACTGAAGCTTTCTTT. J is TRBJ1-1 and V is TRBV10-3, with D hard to call. Trimming shortened V by 6 bases and J by 0 bases, and 11 bases separated the two germline ends. This CDR3 comprises 14 residues. The germline V gene has CDR1 ENHRY and CDR2 SYGVKD.

This clonotype showed up just a few times. The chain has TRBV4-3 and TRBJ2-5; D is ambiguous. V was trimmed by 0 bases and J by 1 base, leaving 9 bases between them. The germline CDR1 and CDR2 sequences are LGHNA and YSLEER. This CDR3 is built from 15 residues. The CDR3, as DNA: TGCGCCAGCAGCCAAGATGGAAGGGCCCAAGAGACCCAGTACTTC. Translation gives CASSQDGRAQETQYF.

This clonotype was seen just once. The chain combines TRBV7-9 with TRBJ2-3; D assignment may be TRBD1 or TRBD2 (5 bases each). Trimming removed 5 bases at V and 7 bases at J, with 13 bases between. From germline, CDR1 is SEHNR and CDR2 FQNEAQ (reference sequence). CDR3 length: 13 residues. CDR3 sequence reads: CASSGTNTYTQYF. The CDR3, as DNA: TGTGCCAGCAGCGGGACCAATACATATACGCAGTATTTT.

This clonotype has at least ten counts. This chain links TRBV4-1 with TRBJ1-5, with 8 nucleotides matching TRBD1. Germline CDR1 MGHRA, CDR2 YSYEKL. J gave up 6 bases and V 2 bases, and 9 bases lay outside the gene matches. CDR3 length: 16 amino acids. The CDR3 region is CASSQTRGRGIQPQHF. CDR3 sequence (DNA): TGCGCCAGCAGCCAAACCAGGGGGCGCGGAATTCAGCCCCAGCATTTT.

The chain has TRBV11-2 and TRBJ1-1, with unresolved D. The CDR3 contains 14 residues. The ends were cut back, 5 bases at V and 1 base at J, with 11 bases in the middle. Germline assignment: CDR1 SGHAT and CDR2 FQNNGV. This CDR3 is CASSGMAGNTEAFF. The CDR3 DNA sequence: TGTGCCAGCAGCGGGATGGCGGGGAACACTGAAGCTTTCTTT.

This clonotype was recorded many times. At one boundary the junction diverges from the germline segment, which might be a read error. The chain joins TRBV20-1 to TRBJ1-2; a possible D gene is TRBD1 (6 bases). The CDR3 has 12 amino acids. In germline, CDR1 is DFQATT, CDR2 SNEGSKA (reference sequence). The CDR3 nucleotides read TGCAGTGCTAGACATTGGGTGACAGGATGGGGATTC. This encodes CSARHWVTGWGF.

This clonotype was picked up many times. The chain employs TRBV28 and TRBJ1-4; no clear D gene. The V and J ends lost 4 bases and 0 bases respectively, with 15 bases between them. CDR3 size: 17 residues. Germline loops: CDR1 MDHEN, CDR2 SYDVKM. CDR3 bases: TGTGCCAGCAGTTCAGCTCGCCATAGCTCAACTAATGAAAAACTGTTTTTT. It codes for CASSSARHSSTNEKLFF.

V gene TRBV5-1 combines with J gene TRBJ1-4, with no clear D. Looked up from germline, CDR1 is SGHRS and CDR2 is YFSETQ. The CDR3 consists of 14 residues. V was clipped by 0 bases and J by 10 bases, with 13 bases between them. The chain's CDR3 is CASSLGPASGKLFF. Written as DNA, the CDR3 is TGCGCCAGCAGCTTGGGGCCCGCTTCTGGAAAACTGTTTTTT.

This sequence joins TRBV11-2 and TRBJ2-2; TRBD2 matches at 13 bases. Germline CDR1 SGHAT, CDR2 FQNNGV. The ends lost 5 bases at V and 6 bases at J; junction bases unmatched: 9. The CDR3 extends over 17 amino acids. This CDR3 is CASSPPTSGRRAGELFF. The DNA of the CDR3 is TGTGCCAGCAGCCCCCCGACTAGCGGGAGGAGGGCCGGGGAGCTGTTTTTT.

In its sample, this clonotype was seen many times. This sequence joins TRBV30 and TRBJ1-1; no reliable D call. The CDR3 loop spans 12 amino acids. Germline loops: CDR1 GTSNPN, CDR2 SVGIG (reference sequence). V was trimmed by 1 base and J by 4 bases, leaving 7 bases between them. CDR3 protein: CAWSAWGTEAFF. The CDR3 DNA is TGTGCCTGGAGTGCATGGGGCACTGAAGCTTTCTTT.

This clonotype was detected ten times or more. The rearrangement links TRBV29-1 to TRBJ1-1; TRBD1 aligns across 7 bases. In germline, CDR1 is SQVTM, CDR2 ANQGSEA. Trimming cost V 5 bases and J 8 bases; bases outside gene matches: 5. This CDR3 comprises 11 residues. The CDR3, as DNA: TGCAGCGTTCGCGGACAGGTGGAAGCTTTCTTT. It specifies CSVRGQVEAFF.